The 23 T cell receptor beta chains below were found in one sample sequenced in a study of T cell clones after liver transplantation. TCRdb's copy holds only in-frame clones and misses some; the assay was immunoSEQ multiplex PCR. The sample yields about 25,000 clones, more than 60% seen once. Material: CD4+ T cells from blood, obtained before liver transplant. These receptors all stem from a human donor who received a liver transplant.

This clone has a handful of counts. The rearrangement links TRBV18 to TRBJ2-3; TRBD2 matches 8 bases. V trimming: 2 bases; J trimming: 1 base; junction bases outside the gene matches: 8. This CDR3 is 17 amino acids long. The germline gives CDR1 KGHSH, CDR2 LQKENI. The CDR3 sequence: CASSPRPGGAGTDTQYF. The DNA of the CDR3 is TGTGCCAGCTCACCAAGGCCCGGGGGGGCTGGCACAGATACGCAGTATTTT.

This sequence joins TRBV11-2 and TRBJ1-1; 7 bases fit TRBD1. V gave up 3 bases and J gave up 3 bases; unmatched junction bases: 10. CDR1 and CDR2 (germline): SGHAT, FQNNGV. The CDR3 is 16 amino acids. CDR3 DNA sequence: TGTGCCAGCAGCTTCCTAGGGGGCAGGGTGGACACTGAAGCTTTCTTT. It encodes CASSFLGGRVDTEAFF.

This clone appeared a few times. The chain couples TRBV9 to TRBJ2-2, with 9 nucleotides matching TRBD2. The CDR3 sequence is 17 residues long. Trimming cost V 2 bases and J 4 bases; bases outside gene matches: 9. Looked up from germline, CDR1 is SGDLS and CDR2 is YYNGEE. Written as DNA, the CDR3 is TGTGCCAGCAGCGTGGGTTTAGCGGGAGTTTTCACCGGGGAGCTGTTTTTT. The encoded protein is CASSVGLAGVFTGELFF. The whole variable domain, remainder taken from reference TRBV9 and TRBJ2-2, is DSGVTQTPKHLITATGQRVTLRCSPRSGDLSVYWYQQSLDQGLQFLIQYYNGEERAKGNILERFSAQQFPDLHSELNLSSLELGDSALYFCASSVGLAGVFTGELFFGEGSRLTVL.

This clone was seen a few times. The CDR3 bases are TGTGCCAGCAGTCGGGTCGTAGCTAGCAATCAGCCCCAGCATTTT. It encodes CASSRVVASNQPQHF. The chain carries TRBV6-1 and TRBJ1-5; no firm D call. Per the germline V gene, CDR1 is MNHNS and CDR2 is SASEGT. The length of the CDR3 is 15 residues. The V and J ends lost 5 bases and 0 bases respectively, with 11 bases between them.

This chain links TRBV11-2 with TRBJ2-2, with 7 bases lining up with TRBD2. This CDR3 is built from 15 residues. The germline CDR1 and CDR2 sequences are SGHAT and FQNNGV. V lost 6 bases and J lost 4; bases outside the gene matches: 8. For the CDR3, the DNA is TGTGCCAGCAGGAGACTAGCTAGGGGCACCGGGGAGCTGTTTTTT. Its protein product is CASRRLARGTGELFF.

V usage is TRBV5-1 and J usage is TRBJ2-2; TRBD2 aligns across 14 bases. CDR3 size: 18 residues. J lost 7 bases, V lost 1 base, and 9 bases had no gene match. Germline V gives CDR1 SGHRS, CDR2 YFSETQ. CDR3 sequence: CASSLTGLAGARGGELFF. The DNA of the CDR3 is TGCGCCAGCAGCTTGACGGGACTAGCGGGGGCCCGGGGCGGGGAGCTGTTTTTT.

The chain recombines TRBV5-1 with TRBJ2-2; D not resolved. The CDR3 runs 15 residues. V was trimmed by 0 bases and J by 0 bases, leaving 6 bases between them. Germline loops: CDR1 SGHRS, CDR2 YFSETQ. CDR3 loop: CASSLVGSNTGELFF. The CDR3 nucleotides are TGCGCCAGCAGCTTGGTAGGGTCGAACACCGGGGAGCTGTTTTTT.

The CDR3 loop is CASSGQKAGNQPQHF. CDR3 nucleotide sequence: TGTGCCAGCAGTGGACAAAAGGCCGGGAATCAGCCCCAGCATTTT. This chain links TRBV6-5 with TRBJ1-5; weak D call: TRBD1 (5 bases). Per germline, CDR1 MNHEY and CDR2 SVGAGI. This CDR3 has 15 amino acids. V was cut by 5 bases and J by 4 bases, with 15 bases left in between.

CDR3 in DNA: TGTGCCATCAGTGAGAGCAGGGCTAGCGAAAAACTGTTTTTT. It yields the protein CAISESRASEKLFF. The chain combines TRBV10-3 with TRBJ1-4; TRBD1 is a possible D gene (5 bases). Germline CDR1 reads ENHRY; CDR2 reads SYGVKD. The CDR3 has 14 amino acids. Between the trimmed V and J ends, which lost 2 bases and 8 bases, there was a span of 12 bases.

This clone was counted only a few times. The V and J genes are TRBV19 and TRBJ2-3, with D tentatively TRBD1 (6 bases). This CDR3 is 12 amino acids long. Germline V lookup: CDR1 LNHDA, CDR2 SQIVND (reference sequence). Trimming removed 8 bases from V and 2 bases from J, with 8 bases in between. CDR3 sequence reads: CASRDITDTQYF. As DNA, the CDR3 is TGTGCCAGTCGGGACATCACAGATACGCAGTATTTT.

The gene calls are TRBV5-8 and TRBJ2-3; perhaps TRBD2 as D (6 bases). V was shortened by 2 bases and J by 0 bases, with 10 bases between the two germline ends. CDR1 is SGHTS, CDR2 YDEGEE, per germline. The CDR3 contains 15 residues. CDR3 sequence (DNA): TGTGCCAGCAGCTTTGCGGGGCCGAGCACAGATACGCAGTATTTT. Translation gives CASSFAGPSTDTQYF.

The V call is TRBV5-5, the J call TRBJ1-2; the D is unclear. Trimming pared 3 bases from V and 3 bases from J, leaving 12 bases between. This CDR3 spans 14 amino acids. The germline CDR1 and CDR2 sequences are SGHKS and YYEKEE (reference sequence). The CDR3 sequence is CASSSVRGDYGYTF. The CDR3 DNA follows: TGTGCCAGCAGCTCCGTACGGGGTGACTATGGCTACACCTTC.

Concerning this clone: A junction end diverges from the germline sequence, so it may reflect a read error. The CDR3 nucleotides read TGTGCCAGCAGCTTAGCCGGGACAGCTACCTTTAACTTC. Translation: CASSLAGTATFNF. This chain uses TRBV7-2 with TRBJ1-2; 7 bases are a match to TRBD1. The germline V gene has CDR1 SGHTA and CDR2 FQGNSA. CDR3 length: 13 amino acids.

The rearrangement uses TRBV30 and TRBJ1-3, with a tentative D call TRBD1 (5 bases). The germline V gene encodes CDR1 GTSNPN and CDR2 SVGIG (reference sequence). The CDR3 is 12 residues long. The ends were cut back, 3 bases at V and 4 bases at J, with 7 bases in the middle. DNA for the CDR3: TGTGCCTGGAGGGGGGGAGGAAACACCATATATTTT. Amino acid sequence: CAWRGGGNTIYF.

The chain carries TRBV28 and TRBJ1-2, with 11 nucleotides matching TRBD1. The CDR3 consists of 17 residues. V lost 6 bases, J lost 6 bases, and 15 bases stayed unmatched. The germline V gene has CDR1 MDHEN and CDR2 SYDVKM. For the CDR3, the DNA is TGTGCCAGCAGCTCAAGCACGGGACAGGGGGTGGGTAATGGCTACACCTTC. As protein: CASSSSTGQGVGNGYTF.

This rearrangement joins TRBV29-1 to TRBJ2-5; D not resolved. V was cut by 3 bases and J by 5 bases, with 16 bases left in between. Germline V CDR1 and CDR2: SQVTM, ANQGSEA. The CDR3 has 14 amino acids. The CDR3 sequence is CSVDFSLTQETQYF. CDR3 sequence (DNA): TGCAGCGTTGACTTTAGCCTAACTCAGGAGACCCAGTACTTC.

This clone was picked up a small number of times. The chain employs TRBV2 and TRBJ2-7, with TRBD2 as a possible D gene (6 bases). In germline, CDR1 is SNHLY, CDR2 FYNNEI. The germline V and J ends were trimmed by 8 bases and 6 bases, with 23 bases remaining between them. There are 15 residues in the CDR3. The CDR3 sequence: CASGGSPLPSTEQYF. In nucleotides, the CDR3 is TGTGCCAGCGGGGGGTCTCCTTTACCCTCGACCGAGCAGTACTTC.

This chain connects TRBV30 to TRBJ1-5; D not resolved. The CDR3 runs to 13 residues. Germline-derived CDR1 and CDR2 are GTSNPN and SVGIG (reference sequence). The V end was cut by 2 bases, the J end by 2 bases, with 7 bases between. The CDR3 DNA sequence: TGTGCCTGGAGTAGGCAGGGCAATCAGCCCCAGCATTTT. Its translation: CAWSRQGNQPQHF.

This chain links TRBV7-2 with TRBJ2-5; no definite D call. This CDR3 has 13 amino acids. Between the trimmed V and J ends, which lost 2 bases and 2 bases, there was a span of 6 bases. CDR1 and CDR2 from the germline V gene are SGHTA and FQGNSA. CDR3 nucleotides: TGTGCCAGCAGCTTAAACTTACAAGAGACCCAGTACTTC. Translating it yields CASSLNLQETQYF.

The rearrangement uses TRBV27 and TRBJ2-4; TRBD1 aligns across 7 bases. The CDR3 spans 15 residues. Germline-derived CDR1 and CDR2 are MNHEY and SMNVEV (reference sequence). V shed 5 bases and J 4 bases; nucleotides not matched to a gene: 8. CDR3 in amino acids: CASSPPDREKNIQYF. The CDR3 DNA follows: TGTGCCAGCAGTCCTCCCGACAGGGAGAAAAACATTCAGTACTTC.

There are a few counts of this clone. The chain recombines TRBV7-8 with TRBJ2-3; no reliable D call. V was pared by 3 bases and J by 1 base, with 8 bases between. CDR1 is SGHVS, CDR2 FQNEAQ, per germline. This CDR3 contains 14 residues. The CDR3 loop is CASSFNRRTDTQYF. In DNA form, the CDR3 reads TGTGCCAGCAGCTTTAACAGACGCACAGATACGCAGTATTTT. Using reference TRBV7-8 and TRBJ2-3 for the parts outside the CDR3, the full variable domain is GAGVSQSPRYKVAKRGQDVALRCDPISGHVSLFWYQQALGQGPEFLTYFQNEAQLDKSGLPSDRFFAERPEGSVSTLKIQRTQQEDSAVYLCASSFNRRTDTQYFGPGTRLTVL.

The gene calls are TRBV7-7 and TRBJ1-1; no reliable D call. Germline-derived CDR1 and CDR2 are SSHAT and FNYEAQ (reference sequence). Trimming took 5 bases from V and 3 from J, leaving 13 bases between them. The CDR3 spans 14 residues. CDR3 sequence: CASSPIALDTEAFF. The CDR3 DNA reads TGTGCCAGCAGCCCGATAGCACTGGACACTGAAGCTTTCTTT.

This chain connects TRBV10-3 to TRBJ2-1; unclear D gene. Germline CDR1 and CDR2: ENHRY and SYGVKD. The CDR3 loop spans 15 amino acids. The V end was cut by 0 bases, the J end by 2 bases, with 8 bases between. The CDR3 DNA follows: TGTGCCATCAGTGAGTCGAGTCAGCCCTACAATGAGCAGTTCTTC. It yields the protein CAISESSQPYNEQFF.